The sequence of this T cell receptor beta chain was determined in a study of long-term antiretroviral therapy in people with HIV. Overall study results and limits: Post-ART samples showed increased diversity that remained below transplant donor control levels.

In regard to this clone: Its antigen is unknown.

Researchers report immunoSEQ v3.0 was run at survey level. Sequencing was performed with immunoSEQ multiplex PCR; in TCRdb, only in-frame clones are kept and a portion is missing. Of under 45,000 clones in the sample, around 83% are singletons; the top ten hold 6.2%. Between the trimmed V and J ends, which lost 8 bases and 2 bases, there was a span of 10 bases. The CDR3 length is 13 residues. Germline loops: CDR1 MNHEY, CDR2 SVGAGI. V gene TRBV6-5 combines with J gene TRBJ1-3, with D hard to call. This TCR was sampled from a man younger than 35 with HIV. The material sequenced was unsorted PBMCs, taken 1 year after starting antiretroviral therapy. CDR3 protein: CASAQRTGNTIYF. CDR3 nucleotides: TGTGCCAGCGCTCAAAGGACTGGAAACACCATATATTTT.